The clone carrying this TCR beta chain was seen only once. Its antigen is still unknown. V lost 3 bases to trimming and J lost 8 bases, with 11 bases between them. The length of the CDR3 is 13 residues. Germline-derived CDR1 and CDR2 are SGHKS and YYEKEE (reference sequence). This record belongs to a study of vaccination and CD4 T cells after COVID-19. Overall study context: Overlapping spike peptides of SARS-CoV-2, HCoV-NL63, HCoV-OC43 and HCoV-229E were used, and cells were stimulated with them. Broader study findings: Apart from involving relatively few convalescent patients, the work omitted early post-infection timepoints.

The assay that was used to sequence DNA from cultured CD4+ T cells was the Oncomine TCR Beta short-read assay. In TCRdb, the PCR reads were re-called with MiXCR into one record per CDR3 protein. The data show tens of thousands of distinct CDR3 sequences, over 55% seen once. Treatment described: approximately 11-day PBMC culture with coronavirus spike peptide pools or control peptides (ViraFEST assay). The TCR originated in a human donor who received a COVID-19 vaccine. The chain recombines TRBV5-5 with TRBJ1-4; the D is unclear. Material: CD4+ T cells from blood, cultured in vitro, obtained after SARS-CoV-2 vaccination. DNA of the CDR3: TGTGCCAGCAGCTCGGTGGGAACAGAAAAACTGTTTTTT. Its protein is CASSSVGTEKLFF.